These 9 T cell receptor beta chains were sequenced from one sample in a study of T cell changes during pregnancy in multiple sclerosis. TCRdb's table, derived via immunoSEQ multiplex PCR, lists solely in-frame clones and lacks some. The table lists roughly 40,000 clones, 90% to 95% of them singletons. This specimen consisted of CD8+ T cells from peripheral blood mononuclear cells, obtained before pregnancy. Receptors originate from a female donor with multiple sclerosis, enrolled in a pregnancy study.

The gene calls are TRBV5-1 and TRBJ2-7; TRBD1 might be the D (5 bases). The ends were cut back, 0 bases at V and 2 bases at J, with 12 bases in the middle. The CDR3 is made up of 15 amino acids. Germline V CDR1 and CDR2: SGHRS, YFSETQ. CDR3 in amino acids: CASSLAWGTAYEQYF. In DNA form, the CDR3 reads TGCGCCAGCAGCTTGGCCTGGGGCACGGCCTACGAGCAGTACTTC. The entire variable domain, with the rest obtained from reference TRBV5-1 and TRBJ2-7, is as follows: KAGVTQTPRYLIKTRGQQVTLSCSPISGHRSVSWYQQTPGQGLQFLFEYFSETQRNKGNFPGRFSGRQFSNSRSEMNVSTLELGDSALYLCASSLAWGTAYEQYFGPGTRLTVT.

The chain combines TRBV28 with TRBJ1-4; TRBD1 agrees at 7 bases. Looked up from germline, CDR1 is MDHEN and CDR2 is SYDVKM. With 1 base clipped from V and 8 bases from J, the junction kept 10 bases outside the gene matches. The CDR3 is 16 residues long. CDR3 sequence: CASSLFRQGGVEKLFF. In DNA, the CDR3 is TGTGCCAGCAGTTTATTTCGACAGGGTGGCGTCGAAAAACTGTTTTTT. Combining the CDR3 with reference TRBV28 and TRBJ1-4 gives the whole variable domain DVKVTQSSRYLVKRTGEKVFLECVQDMDHENMFWYRQDPGLGLRLIYFSYDVKMKEKGDIPEGYSVSREKKERFSLILESASTNQTSMYLCASSLFRQGGVEKLFFGSGTQLSVL.

The chain joins TRBV27 to TRBJ2-2, with 11 nucleotides matching TRBD2. The germline CDR1 and CDR2 sequences are MNHEY and SMNVEV (reference sequence). This CDR3 is 20 amino acids long. V lost 5 bases, J lost 0 bases, and 14 bases stayed unmatched. The CDR3 sequence: CASSPAAGLAGLANTGELFF. The CDR3 DNA follows: TGTGCCAGCAGTCCCGCGGCAGGACTAGCGGGCCTCGCGAACACCGGGGAGCTGTTTTTT.

The chain links TRBV27 to TRBJ2-1; 7 bases match TRBD1. Trimming took 8 bases from V and 0 from J; bases not matched to a gene: 1. CDR3 length: 13 residues. CDR1 and CDR2 (germline): MNHEY, SMNVEV (reference sequence). The CDR3 spells CASGDSSYNEQFF. The CDR3 DNA reads as TGTGCCAGCGGGGACAGCTCCTACAATGAGCAGTTCTTC.

V is TRBV29-1 and J is TRBJ1-1; D is possibly TRBD1 (6 bases). With 8 bases removed from V and 6 bases from J, the gap between germline ends came to 13 bases. Germline CDR1 SQVTM, CDR2 ANQGSEA. This CDR3 region has 11 residues. The DNA of the CDR3 is TGCAGCCTTGGAGGGGGAGCTGAAGCTTTCTTT. The encoded protein is CSLGGGAEAFF.

V is TRBV7-6 and J is TRBJ2-1, with 13 bases aligning to TRBD2. Germline CDR1 SGHVS, CDR2 FNYEAQ. The ends lost 5 bases at V and 5 bases at J; junction bases unmatched: 12. This CDR3 contains 18 residues. CDR3 DNA sequence: TGTGCCAGCAGCCCAGGACTAGCGGGAGAGGGGAAAGACAATGAGCAGTTCTTC. Protein: CASSPGLAGEGKDNEQFF.

Only one count was recorded for this clone. The V gene is TRBV5-1, the J gene TRBJ1-2, with 8 bases fitting TRBD1. The CDR3 is made up of 15 amino acids. V lost 3 bases, J lost 6 bases, and 10 bases stayed unmatched. Germline CDR1 reads SGHRS; CDR2 reads YFSETQ. CDR3: CASSSLPDRVNGYTF. The CDR3 nucleotides are TGCGCCAGCAGCTCCCTACCGGACAGGGTGAATGGCTACACCTTC.

CDR3 loop: CASSSGQAAYEQYF. CDR3 nucleotides: TGTGCCAGCAGCTCGGGACAGGCCGCCTACGAGCAGTACTTC. The chain uses TRBV7-9 and TRBJ2-7, with TRBD1 matching 8 bases. This CDR3 has 14 amino acids. Germline V gives CDR1 SEHNR, CDR2 FQNEAQ (reference sequence). After removal of 4 bases from V and 2 bases from J, the junction contained 4 bases not matched to a gene.

The V call is TRBV19, the J call TRBJ2-7, with 11 positions matching TRBD2. The ends lost 6 bases at V and 6 bases at J; junction bases unmatched: 10. This CDR3 contains 15 residues. The V gene's germline CDR1 is LNHDA and CDR2 SQIVND (reference sequence). CDR3: CASSRMTSGTGEQYF. For the CDR3, the DNA is TGTGCCAGTAGCCGAATGACTAGCGGGACTGGCGAGCAGTACTTC.